This TCR beta chain was observed in a study of T cell responses to AZD1222 COVID-19 vaccine. Study-wide results and caveats: It was only after the peak T cell response that any repertoires were sampled. Receipt of two AZD1222 doses was followed by a rise in Spike-specific TCR breadth and depth.

A remark on this clone: Its antigen is unknown.

Sequenced by immunoSEQ multiplex PCR; TCRdb stores in-frame clones only, minus some. The table records 100,000 to 120,000 clones, roughly 90% of them present only once. This CDR3 has 13 amino acids. The V end was cut by 4 bases, the J end by 4 bases, with 11 bases between. Germline V gene sequence: CDR1 SGHDT, CDR2 YYEEEE. The TCR sequence derives from an adult in good health. This chain connects TRBV5-6 to TRBJ1-1, with D possibly being TRBD1 (6 bases). Sequencing used peripheral blood, obtained on day 0 of MenACWY control vaccination. The CDR3 sequence is CASSPGVGTEAFF. CDR3 DNA sequence: TGTGCCAGCAGCCCAGGGGTGGGCACTGAAGCTTTCTTT.